Presented here are 9 T cell receptor beta chains from one specimen sequenced in a study of cytomegalovirus exposure and HLA in healthy donors. Some clones are missing from TCRdb's copy, which holds only in-frame ones; the method was immunoSEQ multiplex PCR. The sample includes over 200,000 clones, around four fifths of them seen just once. The specimen was PBMCs. These receptor sequences come from a woman aged 18-29 years in good health and CMV-seronegative.

The rearrangement links TRBV7-3 to TRBJ2-3, with D possibly TRBD1 on 6 matching bases. The CDR3 has 14 amino acids. Trimming left V 6 bases short and J 0 bases short, with 10 bases between. CDR1 is SGHTA, CDR2 FQGTGA, per germline. DNA for the CDR3: TGTGCCAGCAGTTTCGGACAGAGCACAGATACGCAGTATTTT. Translation gives CASSFGQSTDTQYF.

This clone was counted once. The chain is built from TRBV5-1 and TRBJ2-1, with a weak D call TRBD2 (5 bases). The CDR3 spans 15 residues. In germline, CDR1 is SGHRS, CDR2 YFSETQ. Trimming shortened V by 0 bases and J by 8 bases, and 15 bases separated the two germline ends. CDR3 sequence: CASSLEGPGIDEQFF. CDR3 in DNA: TGCGCCAGCAGCTTGGAAGGTCCGGGAATCGATGAGCAGTTCTTC.

The V and J genes are TRBV27 and TRBJ2-7; the D is unclear. Trimming removed 8 bases from V and 3 bases from J, with 8 bases in between. The CDR3 consists of 11 residues. Germline assignment: CDR1 MNHEY and CDR2 SMNVEV (reference sequence). The CDR3 DNA reads as TGTGCCAGCTGCATCGACTACGAGCAGTACTTC. It encodes CASCIDYEQYF.

CDR3 bases: TGTGCCACCGGGGGGAGCGCTGAAGCTTTCTTT. It translates to CATGGSAEAFF. The gene calls are TRBV2 and TRBJ1-1; weak D call: TRBD1 (5 bases). V lost 10 bases and J lost 6, with 12 bases in between. Germline CDR1 and CDR2: SNHLY and FYNNEI. The CDR3 is made up of 11 amino acids.

The V gene is TRBV5-4, the J gene TRBJ2-2; TRBD1 matches 11 bases. V lost 4 bases, J lost 7 bases, and 6 bases stayed unmatched. This CDR3 has 15 amino acids. The germline CDR1 and CDR2 sequences are SGHNT and YYREEE (reference sequence). CDR3 in amino acids: CASSPGTGGFGELFF. The DNA of the CDR3 is TGTGCCAGCAGCCCAGGGACAGGGGGATTCGGGGAGCTGTTTTTT.

This clone was observed a handful of times. The genes are TRBV2 and TRBJ2-1; 7 bases fit TRBD2. Germline V gene sequence: CDR1 SNHLY, CDR2 FYNNEI. Germline trimming cut 6 bases from V and 6 bases from J; bases unmatched to any gene: 5. The CDR3 extends over 13 amino acids. Here the CDR3 DNA reads TGTGCCAGCAGAGGGACTACTGGCAATGAGCAGTTCTTC. It is translated as CASRGTTGNEQFF.

The gene calls are TRBV27 and TRBJ2-4; 8 bases line up with TRBD2. The germline gives CDR1 MNHEY, CDR2 SMNVEV (reference sequence). The CDR3 contains 17 residues. The junction had 12 bases not matched to a gene; V was cut back by 8 bases and J by 0 bases. The CDR3 region has the DNA TGTGCCAGCTACAAAGCGGGAGTGAGACTAGCCAAAAACATTCAGTACTTC. It codes for CASYKAGVRLAKNIQYF.

The J gene is TRBJ1-4, the V gene TRBV27, with no clear D. CDR1 is MNHEY, CDR2 SMNVEV, per germline (reference sequence). The CDR3 has 14 residues. Trimming removed 6 bases from V and 2 bases from J, with 10 bases in between. Written as DNA, the CDR3 is TGTGCCAGCAGCTACCTCGGGACTAATGAAAAACTGTTTTTT. As protein: CASSYLGTNEKLFF.

This chain links TRBV5-1 with TRBJ1-2; possible D gene TRBD1, 5 bases. V was shortened by 0 bases and J by 4 bases, with 10 bases between the two germline ends. This CDR3 region has 14 residues. Germline assignment: CDR1 SGHRS and CDR2 YFSETQ. The CDR3 DNA reads as TGCGCCAGCAGCTTGGATCGCAGGGCCTATGGCTACACCTTC. Translating it yields CASSLDRRAYGYTF.